A single sample is the source of the 22 T cell receptor beta chains below, sequenced in a study of cytomegalovirus exposure and HLA in healthy donors. PCR amplification relied on 60 Vbeta primers (plus 13 Jbeta primers). Here immunoSEQ multiplex PCR was the method, and the copy in TCRdb shows in-frame clones only, minus some. Seen in this sample are about 140,000 clones; the ten most common clones hold 0.75% to 1%. Material: PBMCs. All receptors derive from a male donor in good health and CMV-seronegative.

The V and J genes are TRBV7-2 and TRBJ2-3; a possible D gene is TRBD2 (5 bases). The CDR3 spans 15 residues. The V gene lost 5 bases and the J gene lost 2 bases, with 14 bases spanning the gap. Germline V CDR1 and CDR2: SGHTA, FQGNSA. The DNA for the CDR3 is TGTGCCAGCAGCCTGACTATTCCCCACACAGATACGCAGTATTTT. Translated, it gives CASSLTIPHTDTQYF.

The V gene is TRBV10-2, the J gene TRBJ2-5, with 8 positions matching TRBD2. Looked up from germline, CDR1 is WSHSY and CDR2 is SAAADI. Trimming at V came to 2 bases and at J to 5 bases, leaving 4 bases not matched to a gene. This CDR3 comprises 14 residues. CDR3 DNA: TGCGCCAGCAGTGAGCCGGGACTAGGGGAGACCCAGTACTTC. It yields the protein CASSEPGLGETQYF.

With regard to this clone: Other DNA sequences in this sample translate to the same CDR3. V and J are TRBV18 and TRBJ2-7; 7 nucleotides align to TRBD1. CDR1 is KGHSH and CDR2 is LQKENI in the germline V gene. The trim removed 0 bases at V and 3 bases at J, leaving 5 bases unmatched. This CDR3 has 15 amino acids. CDR3 amino acids: CASSPPSRDSYEQYF. CDR3 bases: TGTGCCAGCTCACCACCCAGCCGGGACAGCTACGAGCAGTACTTC.

This rearrangement joins TRBV25-1 to TRBJ1-1, with D perhaps TRBD1 (6 bases). Per the germline V gene, CDR1 is MGHDK and CDR2 is SYGVNS. The CDR3 runs to 11 residues. Deletions cut 7 bases from V and 7 bases from J, with 10 bases between. The CDR3 DNA reads as TGTGCCAGCATCGGACAGTTTGAAGCTTTCTTT. Translated, it gives CASIGQFEAFF.

The chain is built from TRBV7-3 and TRBJ1-2; 10 bases are a match to TRBD1. V shed 4 bases, J shed 8 bases, and the junction held 7 bases outside the gene matches. Looked up from germline, CDR1 is SGHTA and CDR2 is FQGTGA. The CDR3 loop spans 14 amino acids. The CDR3 protein is CASSSGQGEGGYTF. As DNA, the CDR3 is TGTGCCAGCAGCTCAGGACAGGGGGAGGGAGGCTACACCTTC.

The chain employs TRBV27 and TRBJ2-1; unclear D gene. The germline CDR1 and CDR2 sequences are MNHEY and SMNVEV (reference sequence). V gave up 5 bases and J gave up 0 bases, with 8 bases separating them. The CDR3 totals 14 residues. The CDR3 DNA reads TGTGCCAGCAGTACCGACTTCTCCTACAATGAGCAGTTCTTC. Translation gives CASSTDFSYNEQFF.

This CDR3 reads CASLPEGSDTQYF. The CDR3 nucleotides read TGTGCCAGCCTGCCCGAGGGTTCAGATACGCAGTATTTT. The V gene is TRBV6-5, the J gene TRBJ2-3; TRBD2 might be the D (5 bases). CDR1 and CDR2 (germline): MNHEY, SVGAGI. CDR3 length: 13 amino acids. Trimming removed 8 bases from V and 4 bases from J, with 13 bases in between.

CDR3 sequence: CASSPRQDGAYSPLHF. The CDR3, as DNA: TGTGCCAGCAGCCCCCGACAGGACGGCGCGTATTCACCCCTCCACTTT. This chain links TRBV9 with TRBJ1-6; D is possibly TRBD1 (6 bases). The length of the CDR3 is 16 residues. Trimming removed 4 bases at V and 8 bases at J, with 19 bases between. Per the germline V gene, CDR1 is SGDLS and CDR2 is YYNGEE.

V usage is TRBV9 and J usage is TRBJ2-1, with D possibly matching TRBD1 (6 bases). The V gene lost 0 bases and the J gene lost 2 bases, with 9 bases spanning the gap. Per germline, CDR1 SGDLS and CDR2 YYNGEE. The CDR3 covers 15 residues. The CDR3 nucleotides are TGTGCCAGCAGCGTAGTGGGGGCCACCTACAATGAGCAGTTCTTC. Translating gives CASSVVGATYNEQFF.

J is TRBJ2-7 and V is TRBV11-2; D is uncertain. There are 12 residues in the CDR3. Germline loops: CDR1 SGHAT, CDR2 FQNNGV. V gave up 0 bases and J gave up 2 bases, with 2 bases separating them. CDR3 sequence reads: CASSLDTYEQYF. CDR3 nucleotide sequence: TGTGCCAGCAGCTTAGATACCTACGAGCAGTACTTC. The full variable domain, completed using reference TRBV11-2 and TRBJ2-7, is EAGVAQSPRYKIIEKRQSVAFWCNPISGHATLYWYQQILGQGPKLLIQFQNNGVVDDSQLPKDRFSAERLKGVDSTLKIQPAKLEDSAVYLCASSLDTYEQYFGPGTRLTVT.

The V call is TRBV5-1, the J call TRBJ2-1; possible D gene TRBD1, 6 bases. Looked up from germline, CDR1 is SGHRS and CDR2 is YFSETQ. CDR3 length equals 15 residues. Trimming left V 7 bases short and J 8 bases short, with 22 bases between. In DNA form, the CDR3 reads TGCGCCAGCTGCAAACAGGGTATTCCCCTCGATGAGCAGTTCTTC. Its translation is CASCKQGIPLDEQFF.

The CDR3 here is CASSLDRSRKETQYF. DNA for the CDR3: TGTGCCAGCAGCTTGGACAGGTCGAGAAAAGAGACCCAGTACTTC. The gene calls are TRBV5-4 and TRBJ2-5; maybe TRBD1 (5 bases). This CDR3 contains 15 residues. Trimming took off 0 bases at V and 3 bases at J, with 12 bases between the two ends. Germline CDR1 reads SGHNT; CDR2 reads YYREEE (reference sequence).

The CDR3: CASSSRWGDGNTEAFF. The DNA for the CDR3 is TGTGCCAGCAGCTCCCGGTGGGGGGACGGGAACACTGAAGCTTTCTTT. The chain uses TRBV5-5 and TRBJ1-1; TRBD1 is a possible D gene (5 bases). The ends were cut back, 3 bases at V and 1 base at J, with 16 bases in the middle. This CDR3 contains 16 residues. Germline CDR1 is SGHKS and CDR2 is YYEKEE (reference sequence).

V usage is TRBV15 and J usage is TRBJ1-5; 10 bases line up with TRBD1. The CDR3 extends over 15 amino acids. Germline V gives CDR1 LNHNV, CDR2 YYDKDF (reference sequence). Losses at the gene ends were 6 bases for V and 7 bases for J; bases not matched to a gene: 9. CDR3 sequence reads: CATSAGDRGRQPQHF. DNA of the CDR3: TGTGCCACCAGTGCCGGGGACAGGGGTCGGCAGCCCCAGCATTTT. Together with reference TRBV15 and TRBJ1-5, the CDR3 gives the full variable domain: DAMVIQNPRYQVTQFGKPVTLSCSQTLNHNVMYWYQQKSSQAPKLLFHYYDKDFNNEADTPDNFQSRRPNTSFCFLDIRSPGLGDTAMYLCATSAGDRGRQPQHFGDGTRLSIL.

DNA for the CDR3: TGTGCCTGGATACACCCGGACAGGACACTTAATTCACCCCTCCACTTT. Its protein product is CAWIHPDRTLNSPLHF. The chain couples TRBV30 to TRBJ1-6; the match to TRBD1 covers 7 bases. Germline V lookup: CDR1 GTSNPN, CDR2 SVGIG (reference sequence). J gave up 6 bases and V 4 bases, and 12 bases lay outside the gene matches. The CDR3 runs 16 residues.

The chain employs TRBV12-5 and TRBJ2-4, with 10 bases aligning to TRBD1. Germline-derived CDR1 and CDR2 are LGHNT and FRNRAP. V trimming: 5 bases; J trimming: 7 bases; junction bases outside the gene matches: 8. The CDR3 totals 15 residues. The CDR3, as DNA: TGTGCTAGTGGTCTAGGGGACAGGGGATGGAACATTCAGTACTTC. This codes for CASGLGDRGWNIQYF.

V gene TRBV9 combines with J gene TRBJ1-2; D is uncertain. CDR3 size: 15 residues. The germline V gene encodes CDR1 SGDLS and CDR2 YYNGEE. The germline V and J ends were trimmed by 1 base and 5 bases, with 15 bases remaining between them. In DNA form, the CDR3 reads TGTGCCAGCAGCGTATCCGGGGTAGGGTTTTATGGCTACACCTTC. Translated: CASSVSGVGFYGYTF. The variable domain in full, completed from reference TRBV9 and TRBJ1-2, reads DSGVTQTPKHLITATGQRVTLRCSPRSGDLSVYWYQQSLDQGLQFLIQYYNGEERAKGNILERFSAQQFPDLHSELNLSSLELGDSALYFCASSVSGVGFYGYTFGSGTRLTVV.

The chain carries TRBV7-9 and TRBJ1-3, with D perhaps TRBD1 (5 bases). The germline V gene encodes CDR1 SEHNR and CDR2 FQNEAQ (reference sequence). V was trimmed by 5 bases and J by 3 bases, leaving 8 bases between them. The CDR3 covers 13 residues. CDR3 protein: CASSLRGGNTIYF. The CDR3 nucleotides are TGTGCCAGCAGCCTTAGGGGTGGAAACACCATATATTTT.

The genes are TRBV7-8 and TRBJ1-5; 9 bases match TRBD1. CDR1 and CDR2 (germline): SGHVS, FQNEAQ. The CDR3 sequence is 13 residues long. V shed 4 bases and J 7 bases; nucleotides not matched to a gene: 2. Here the CDR3 DNA reads TGTGCCAGCAGCTGGGACAGGGTCCAGCCCCAGCATTTT. Its translation is CASSWDRVQPQHF.

The gene calls are TRBV30 and TRBJ2-3; D remains ambiguous. V gave up 0 bases and J gave up 3 bases, with 7 bases separating them. From germline, CDR1 is GTSNPN and CDR2 SVGIG (reference sequence). This CDR3 is built from 13 residues. The CDR3 nucleotides read TGTGCCTGGAGTGTACTTTTAACAGATACGCAGTATTTT. Translated, it gives CAWSVLLTDTQYF.

The chain uses TRBV6-1 and TRBJ2-2; 11 bases agree with TRBD2. This CDR3 is built from 17 residues. Germline loops: CDR1 MNHNS, CDR2 SASEGT. Trimming cost V 4 bases and J 2 bases; bases outside gene matches: 6. The CDR3 DNA is TGTGCCAGCAGTGCACAAACTAGCGGGAGTAACACCGGGGAGCTGTTTTTT. Amino acid sequence: CASSAQTSGSNTGELFF.

V usage is TRBV25-1 and J usage is TRBJ2-1; 9 bases are shared with TRBD1. The CDR3 totals 14 residues. The trim removed 6 bases at V and 5 bases at J, leaving 5 bases unmatched. Germline loops: CDR1 MGHDK, CDR2 SYGVNS. CDR3 residues: CASRGTGPNNEQFF. The CDR3 DNA is TGTGCCAGCAGGGGGACAGGGCCGAACAATGAGCAGTTCTTC.